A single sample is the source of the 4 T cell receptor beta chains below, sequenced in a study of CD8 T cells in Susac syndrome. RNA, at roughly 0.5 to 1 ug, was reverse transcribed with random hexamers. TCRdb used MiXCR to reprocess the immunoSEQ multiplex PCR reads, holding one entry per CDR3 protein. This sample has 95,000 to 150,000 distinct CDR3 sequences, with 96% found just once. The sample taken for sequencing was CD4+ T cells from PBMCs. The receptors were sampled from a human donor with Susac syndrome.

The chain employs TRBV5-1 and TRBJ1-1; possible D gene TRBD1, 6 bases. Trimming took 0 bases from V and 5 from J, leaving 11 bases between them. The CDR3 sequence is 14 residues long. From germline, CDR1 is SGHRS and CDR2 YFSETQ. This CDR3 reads CASSLVAGETEAFF. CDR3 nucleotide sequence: TGCGCCAGCAGCTTGGTAGCAGGGGAAACTGAAGCTTTCTTT.

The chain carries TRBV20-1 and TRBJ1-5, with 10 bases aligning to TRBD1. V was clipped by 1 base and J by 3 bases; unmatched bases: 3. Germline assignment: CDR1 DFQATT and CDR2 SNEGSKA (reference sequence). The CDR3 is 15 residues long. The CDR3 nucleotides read TGCAGTGCTAGAGGGGACAGGGGATTCAATCAGCCCCAGCATTTT. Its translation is CSARGDRGFNQPQHF.

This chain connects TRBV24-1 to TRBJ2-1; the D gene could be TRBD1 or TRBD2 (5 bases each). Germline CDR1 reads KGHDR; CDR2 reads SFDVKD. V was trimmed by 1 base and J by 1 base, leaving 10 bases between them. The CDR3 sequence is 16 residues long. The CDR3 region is CATSDFGGGSYNEQFF. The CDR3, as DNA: TGTGCCACCAGTGATTTTGGGGGTGGTTCCTACAATGAGCAGTTCTTC.

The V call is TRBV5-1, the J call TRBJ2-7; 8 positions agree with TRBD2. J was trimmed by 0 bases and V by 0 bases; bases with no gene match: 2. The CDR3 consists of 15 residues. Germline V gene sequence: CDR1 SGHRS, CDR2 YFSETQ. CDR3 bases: TGCGCCAGCAGCTTGGAAACTAGCGGCTCCTACGAGCAGTACTTC. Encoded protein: CASSLETSGSYEQYF.